These T cell receptor beta chains were read from a single sample in a study of T and B cells in COVID-19 patients. TCRdb passed the multiplex PCR reads through MiXCR, listing each CDR3 protein once. This repertoire shows around 10,000 distinct CDR3 sequences, 33% found once; its top ten account for roughly a sixth. The sample comprised blood. The source is a human donor with active COVID-19. Both conserved end residues are part of each CDR3. D genes are given only for firm matches. A clone size is listed for some rows: how often the clone was seen (once, few, many), or a class if it is expanded.

J: TRBJ1-2; size: NA; V: TRBV6-5; D: NA; CDR3: CASRDMVYGYTF; DNA: TGTGCCAGCAGAGATATGGTCTATGGCTACACCTTC
J: TRBJ1-1; size: NA; V: TRBV13; D: NA; CDR3: CASSNRAEAFF; DNA: TGTGCCAGCAGTAACAGGGCTGAAGCTTTCTTT
J: TRBJ2-1; size: few; V: TRBV6-2/TRBV6-3; D: TRBD2; CDR3: CASSRLGGASYNEQFF; DNA: TGTGCCAGCAGTCGACTCGGGGGGGCGTCCTACAATGAGCAGTTCTTC
J: TRBJ1-6; size: NA; V: TRBV5-6; D: TRBD1; CDR3: CASSSPPQGQGNSPLHF; DNA: TGTGCCAGCAGCTCACCCCCACAGGGACAGGGGAATTCACCCCTCCACTTT
J: TRBJ1-2; size: NA; V: TRBV18; D: NA; CDR3: CASSPQGPRYTF; DNA: TGTGCCAGCTCACCACAGGGACCTAGATACACCTTC
J: TRBJ1-4; size: NA; V: TRBV6-5; D: NA; CDR3: CASSYGGPNEKLFF; DNA: TGTGCCAGCAGTTACGGGGGGCCTAATGAAAAACTGTTTTTT
J: TRBJ1-2; size: NA; V: TRBV20-1; D: NA; CDR3: CSARTGSVNYGYTF; DNA: TGCAGTGCTAGGACAGGATCGGTCAACTATGGCTACACCTTC
J: TRBJ1-6; size: NA; V: TRBV5-1; D: NA; CDR3: CASSRSPGDNSPLHF; DNA: TGCGCCAGCAGTCGATCCCCAGGGGACAATTCACCCCTCCACTTT
J: TRBJ2-7; size: NA; V: TRBV11-1; D: NA; CDR3: CASSGMGFYEQYF; DNA: TGTGCCAGCAGTGGTATGGGGTTCTACGAGCAGTACTTC
J: TRBJ2-2; size: NA; V: TRBV6-4; D: NA; CDR3: CASSPKTSNTGELFF; DNA: TGTGCCAGCAGTCCCAAGACTTCAAACACCGGGGAGCTGTTTTTT
J: TRBJ1-3; size: once; V: TRBV11-1; D: NA; CDR3: CASSLSVSRNTIYF; DNA: TGTGCCAGCAGCTTAAGCGTCAGCCGAAACACCATATATTTT
J: TRBJ1-1; size: NA; V: TRBV19; D: NA; CDR3: CASSTRQDTEAFF; DNA: TGTGCCAGTAGTACCCGACAGGACACTGAAGCTTTCTTT
J: TRBJ2-7; size: medium-sized; V: TRBV6-6; D: NA; CDR3: CASSYDSPYEQYF; DNA: TGTGCCAGCAGTTACGACAGTCCCTACGAGCAGTACTTC
J: TRBJ1-1; size: few; V: TRBV12-3/TRBV12-4; D: TRBD1; CDR3: CASSLGTGAEAFF; DNA: TGTGCCAGCAGTTTAGGGACAGGGGCTGAAGCTTTCTTT
J: TRBJ2-3; size: few; V: TRBV6-4; D: TRBD2; CDR3: CASSPTSGGPTDTQYF; DNA: TGTGCCAGCAGTCCGACTAGCGGGGGGCCAACAGATACGCAGTATTTT
J: TRBJ1-2; size: NA; V: TRBV6-2/TRBV6-3; D: NA; CDR3: CASSRTVNGYTF; DNA: TGTGCCAGCAGTCGGACAGTAAATGGCTACACCTTC
J: TRBJ1-5; size: NA; V: TRBV10-3; D: TRBD1; CDR3: CASNWGQSNSNQPQHF; DNA: TGTGCCAGCAATTGGGGACAGTCAAATAGCAATCAGCCCCAGCATTTT
J: TRBJ2-1; size: NA; V: TRBV20-1; D: NA; CDR3: CSAPDYTYNEQFF; DNA: TGCAGTGCCCCGGACTACACCTACAATGAGCAGTTCTTC
J: TRBJ1-4; size: medium-sized; V: TRBV30; D: NA; CDR3: CAWSPSPGDEKLFF; DNA: TGTGCCTGGAGCCCCTCCCCGGGGGACGAAAAACTGTTTTTT
J: TRBJ1-6; size: NA; V: TRBV30; D: TRBD1; CDR3: CAWSRLRQGDSTLHF; DNA: TGTGCCTGGAGTCGACTTAGACAGGGGGATTCGACCCTCCACTTT
J: TRBJ2-5; size: few; V: TRBV6-6; D: TRBD1; CDR3: CASSYSIVAGGGETQYF; DNA: TGTGCCAGCAGTTACTCGATTGTAGCAGGGGGCGGGGAGACCCAGTACTTC
J: TRBJ1-2; size: medium-sized; V: TRBV5-5; D: TRBD1; CDR3: CASSLWWDSLGYTF; DNA: TGTGCCAGCAGCTTGTGGTGGGACAGTCTGGGCTACACCTTC
J: TRBJ1-1; size: few; V: TRBV30; D: NA; CDR3: CAWKRDDFMNTEAFF; DNA: TGTGCCTGGAAGAGGGACGATTTCATGAACACTGAAGCTTTCTTT
J: TRBJ1-6; size: NA; V: TRBV7-2; D: TRBD1; CDR3: CASSRRTGAQNSPLHF; DNA: TGTGCCAGCAGCCGCCGGACAGGCGCTCAAAATTCACCCCTCCACTTT
J: TRBJ2-5; size: few; V: TRBV5-4; D: NA; CDR3: CASSPTGSVQETQYF; DNA: TGTGCCAGCAGCCCAACGGGCAGCGTGCAAGAGACCCAGTACTTC
J: TRBJ1-5; size: few; V: TRBV27; D: NA; CDR3: CASSGTGTNNQPQHF; DNA: TGTGCCAGCAGTGGGACCGGGACAAACAATCAGCCCCAGCATTTT
J: TRBJ1-2; size: NA; V: TRBV28; D: NA; CDR3: CASSPTEYYGYTF; DNA: TGTGCCAGCAGTCCGACAGAATACTATGGCTACACCTTC
J: TRBJ2-5; size: medium-sized; V: TRBV6-5; D: NA; CDR3: CASSRGLQETQYF; DNA: TGTGCCAGCAGTCGGGGGCTCCAAGAGACCCAGTACTTC
J: TRBJ1-1; size: NA; V: TRBV19; D: NA; CDR3: CASSIWTGETEAFF; DNA: TGTGCCAGTAGTATTTGGACGGGGGAGACTGAAGCTTTCTTT
J: TRBJ1-1; size: NA; V: TRBV5-6; D: NA; CDR3: CASSFNPGSKSNTEAFF; DNA: TGTGCCAGCAGCTTTAATCCAGGGTCGAAGTCGAACACTGAAGCTTTCTTT
J: TRBJ2-5; size: NA; V: TRBV28; D: TRBD2; CDR3: CASSAWTSGGAETQYF; DNA: TGTGCCAGCAGTGCCTGGACTAGCGGGGGGGCTGAGACCCAGTACTTC
J: TRBJ2-5; size: few; V: TRBV20-1; D: TRBD1; CDR3: CSAGDRDGQETQYF; DNA: TGCAGTGCTGGGGACAGGGATGGCCAAGAGACCCAGTACTTC
J: TRBJ2-7; size: medium-sized; V: TRBV19; D: NA; CDR3: CASSIRLLGNYEQYF; DNA: TGTGCCAGTAGTATCAGGTTGTTGGGGAACTACGAGCAGTACTTC
J: TRBJ2-2; size: few; V: TRBV6-4; D: TRBD1; CDR3: CASSSQGTGELFF; DNA: TGTGCCAGCAGTTCACAGGGGACCGGGGAGCTGTTTTTT
J: TRBJ2-1; size: few; V: TRBV6-1; D: TRBD2; CDR3: CASSGTSEYNEQFF; DNA: TGTGCCAGCAGTGGGACTAGCGAATACAATGAGCAGTTCTTC
J: TRBJ1-5; size: NA; V: TRBV2; D: NA; CDR3: CASRRQNQPQHF; DNA: TGTGCCAGCAGGAGACAGAATCAGCCCCAGCATTTT